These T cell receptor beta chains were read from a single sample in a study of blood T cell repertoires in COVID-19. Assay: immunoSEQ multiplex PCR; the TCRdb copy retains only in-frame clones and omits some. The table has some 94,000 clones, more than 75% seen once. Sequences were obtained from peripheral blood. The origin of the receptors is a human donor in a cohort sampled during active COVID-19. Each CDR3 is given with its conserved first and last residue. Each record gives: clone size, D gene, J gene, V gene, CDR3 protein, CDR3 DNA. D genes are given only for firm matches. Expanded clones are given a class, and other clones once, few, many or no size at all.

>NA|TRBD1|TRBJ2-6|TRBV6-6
CASSPMGQGRPGANVLTF
TGTGCCAGCAGTCCTATGGGACAGGGGCGACCTGGGGCCAACGTCCTGACTTTC
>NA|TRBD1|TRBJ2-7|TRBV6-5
CAARTGSYEQYF
TGTGCCGCCCGGACAGGGAGCTACGAGCAGTACTTC
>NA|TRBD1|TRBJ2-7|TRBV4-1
CASRGQGDYEQYF
TGCGCCAGCAGGGGACAGGGAGACTACGAGCAGTACTTC
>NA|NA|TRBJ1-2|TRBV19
CASSVPGTNYGYTF
TGTGCCAGTAGCGTTCCGGGGACAAACTATGGCTACACCTTC
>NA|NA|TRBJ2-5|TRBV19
CASSPFLRETQYF
TGTGCCAGTAGTCCGTTCTTGAGGGAGACCCAGTACTTC
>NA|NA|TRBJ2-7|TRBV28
CASSPARGQWQYF
TGTGCCAGCAGTCCAGCCCGAGGGCAGTGGCAGTACTTC
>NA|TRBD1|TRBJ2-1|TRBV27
CASSLRRGLSHEQFF
TGTGCCAGCAGTTTGCGCAGGGGGCTTTCTCATGAGCAGTTCTTC
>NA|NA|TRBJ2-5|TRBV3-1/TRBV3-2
CASSQGFEAQETQYF
TGTGCCAGCAGCCAAGGCTTCGAGGCACAAGAGACCCAGTACTTC
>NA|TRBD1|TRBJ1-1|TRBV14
CASSQAQAGGLVNTEAFF
TGTGCCAGCAGCCAAGCTCAAGCAGGGGGGCTCGTGAACACTGAAGCTTTCTTT
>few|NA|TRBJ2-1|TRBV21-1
CASSKGAQSGGQSYNEQFF
TGTGCCAGCAGCAAAGGGGCCCAAAGCGGGGGGCAATCCTACAATGAGCAGTTCTTC
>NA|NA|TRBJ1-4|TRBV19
CASSIGQYNEKLFF
TGTGCCAGTAGTATTGGCCAGTATAATGAAAAACTGTTTTTT
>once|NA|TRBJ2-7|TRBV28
CASSLPGRGFEQYF
TGTGCCAGCAGTTTACCGGGCAGGGGTTTCGAGCAGTACTTC
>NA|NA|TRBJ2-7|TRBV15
CATSDAGISSYEQYF
TGTGCCACCAGCGATGCCGGGATATCAAGTTACGAGCAGTACTTC
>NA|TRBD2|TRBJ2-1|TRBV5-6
CASSLEVLAGLHNEQFF
TGTGCCAGCAGCTTGGAAGTCCTAGCGGGCCTACACAATGAGCAGTTCTTC
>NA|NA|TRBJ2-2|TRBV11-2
CASSRDTGELFF
TGTGCCAGCAGCCGCGACACCGGGGAGCTGTTTTTT
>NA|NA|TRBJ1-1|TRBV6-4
CASSVQAGNTEAFF
TGTGCCAGCAGTGTCCAGGCTGGGAACACTGAAGCTTTCTTT
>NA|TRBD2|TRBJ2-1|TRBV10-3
CAIRQASSGKGRNEQFF
TGTGCCATCAGGCAAGCGTCTAGCGGTAAAGGAAGGAATGAGCAGTTCTTC
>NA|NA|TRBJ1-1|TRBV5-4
CASSRGARENTEAFF
TGTGCCAGCAGCCGGGGGGCTAGGGAGAACACTGAAGCTTTCTTT
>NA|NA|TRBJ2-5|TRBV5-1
CASSLRAALQETQYF
TGCGCCAGCAGCCTGCGGGCAGCGTTACAAGAGACCCAGTACTTC
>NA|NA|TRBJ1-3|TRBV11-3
CASSVSQGPGNTIYF
TGTGCCAGCAGCGTCTCACAGGGTCCTGGAAACACCATATATTTT
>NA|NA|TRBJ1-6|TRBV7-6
CASSLDRAYNSPLHF
TGTGCCAGCAGCTTAGACAGGGCTTATAATTCACCCCTCCACTTT
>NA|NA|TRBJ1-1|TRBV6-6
CASSYSKRANTEAFF
TGTGCCAGCAGTTACTCGAAGCGTGCGAACACTGAAGCTTTCTTT